The 8 T cell receptor beta chains below all came from one sample that was sequenced in a study of liver allograft versus peripheral blood T cells. Study summary: Blood and transplanted-liver T cell receptor repertoires from recipients were compared.

TCRdb reanalysed the reads using MiXCR and keeps one entry per CDR3 protein. The sample holds about 2,300 distinct CDR3 sequences, 15% to 20% seen once. These receptors all come from a human patient who had a liver transplant. Some T cells could come from the graft donor.

This clonotype was detected only a few times. This sequence joins TRBV20-1 and TRBJ1-4; possibly TRBD1 for D (5 bases). The CDR3 has 12 residues. Germline CDR1 and CDR2: DFQATT and SNEGSKA (reference sequence). Trimming took 6 bases from V and 5 from J, leaving 10 bases between them. In DNA form, the CDR3 reads TGCAGTGCCTGGGGGGGGAATGAAAAACTGTTTTTT. It is translated as CSAWGGNEKLFF.

By proportion, this clonotype is large (0.1 to 1%). The rearrangement links TRBV6-5 to TRBJ2-5, with D unresolved. The CDR3 is 13 residues long. V was cut by 10 bases and J by 0 bases, with 12 bases left in between. The germline CDR1 and CDR2 sequences are MNHEY and SVGAGI. The CDR3 sequence: CATSRANQETQYF. The CDR3, as DNA: TGTGCCACTTCACGGGCTAACCAAGAGACCCAGTACTTC.

The genes are TRBV2 and TRBJ1-1; 8 bases align to TRBD1. The germline CDR1 and CDR2 sequences are SNHLY and FYNNEI. V shed 7 bases, J shed 7 bases, and the junction held 11 bases outside the gene matches. CDR3 length: 14 amino acids. The DNA of the CDR3 is TGTGCCAGCACCTCCGGGACAGGTCGAGGTGAAGCTTTCTTT. It encodes CASTSGTGRGEAFF.

By sample fraction, this clonotype is medium-sized. The chain uses TRBV7-2 and TRBJ1-1, with a possible D match to TRBD1 (5 bases). The CDR3 covers 14 residues. Germline CDR1 SGHTA, CDR2 FQGNSA. V was trimmed by 1 base and J by 7 bases, leaving 13 bases between them. The CDR3 DNA reads TGTGCCAGCAGCTTAGGTGGGGCTCGGGGTGAAGCTTTCTTT. This sequence encodes CASSLGGARGEAFF.

By share, this clonotype ranks as medium-sized. The chain has TRBV5-4 and TRBJ1-1; D not certain. V lost 0 bases to trimming and J lost 1 base, with 7 bases between them. CDR3 length equals 14 residues. Germline V gene lookup returns CDR1 SGHNT and CDR2 YYREEE (reference sequence). In DNA form, the CDR3 reads TGTGCCAGCAGCTTGGGGGTGGCGAACACTGAAGCTTTCTTT. Translating gives CASSLGVANTEAFF.

Note on this clonotype: One junction end does not reproduce the germline sequence, and a read error may be involved. The chain has TRBV6-2 or TRBV6-3 and TRBJ1-2; D uncertain. Per the germline V gene, CDR1 is MNHEY and CDR2 is SVGEGT. The length of the CDR3 is 14 residues. The DNA for the CDR3 is TGTGCCAGCAGCGAGCCTGGGCTAAGCTATGGCTACATCTTC. Protein: CASSEPGLSYGYIF.

This clonotype has just a few counts. This chain links TRBV9 with TRBJ1-5; weak D call: TRBD1 (5 bases). The CDR3 has 17 amino acids. Germline V gene data show CDR1 as SGDLS and CDR2 as YYNGEE. Trimming left V 10 bases short and J 4 bases short, with 27 bases between. DNA for the CDR3: TGTGCCTTCAACTGGGGCAGGCGACCGAGGGGAAATCAGCCCCAGCATTTT. Its translation is CAFNWGRRPRGNQPQHF.

Regarding this clonotype: A much larger clone lies a single base off, so this may be a read error. V is TRBV19 and J is TRBJ2-7, with a weak D call TRBD1 (6 bases). The closer fit of TRBJ2-4 to the DNA end suggests the J call may be wrong. CDR1 is LNHDA, CDR2 SQIVND, per germline (reference sequence). The CDR3 runs to 17 residues. The CDR3 loop is CASSIGGLRAGKNIQYF. The CDR3 nucleotides read TGTGCCAGTAGTATAGGGGGGCTCCGGGCTGGCAAAAACATTCAGTACTTC.